These 26 T cell receptor beta chains share one sample of origin, sequenced in a study of CD8+ T cells in alopecia areata. As the sequencing template, cDNA was produced by extracting RNA and reverse transcribing it. Sequencing was performed with immunoSEQ multiplex PCR; in TCRdb, only in-frame clones are kept and a portion is missing. This sample yields approximately 34,000 clones, of which around 50% are seen a single time; almost 40% belongs to the top ten. Material: NKG2D-high CD8+ T cells sorted from blood. These receptors were obtained from a human donor with alopecia areata.

The rearrangement links TRBV5-1 to TRBJ2-7; weak D call: TRBD1 (5 bases). The germline gives CDR1 SGHRS, CDR2 YFSETQ. This CDR3 has 14 residues. V lost 4 bases to trimming and J lost 2 bases, with 13 bases between them. The CDR3 region is CASSGRVPPYEQYF. The CDR3 bases are TGCGCCAGCAGCGGCAGGGTTCCCCCCTACGAGCAGTACTTC.

This clone was observed a handful of times. J is TRBJ2-7 and V is TRBV7-9; 7 bases fit TRBD1. Germline-derived CDR1 and CDR2 are SEHNR and FQNEAQ (reference sequence). The trim removed 2 bases at V and 0 bases at J, leaving 4 bases unmatched. This CDR3 comprises 15 residues. The CDR3 region has the DNA TGTGCCAGCAGCTTAAAGACAGGGTCCTCCTACGAGCAGTACTTC. It specifies CASSLKTGSSYEQYF.

This chain uses TRBV7-9 with TRBJ1-1; TRBD1 is a possible D gene (6 bases). Trimming cost V 6 bases and J 1 base, with 12 bases left between them. Germline V gene lookup returns CDR1 SEHNR and CDR2 FQNEAQ (reference sequence). CDR3 length: 14 residues. The CDR3 loop reads CASRQGRKNTEAFF. DNA for the CDR3: TGTGCCAGCAGACAGGGTCGGAAGAACACTGAAGCTTTCTTT.

This clone was seen a few times. The chain employs TRBV13 and TRBJ1-1; D call uncertain. The CDR3 runs to 12 residues. Per the germline V gene, CDR1 is PRHDT and CDR2 is FYEKMQ (reference sequence). Between the trimmed V and J ends, which lost 5 bases and 1 base, there was a span of 5 bases. The CDR3 coding sequence is TGTGCCAGCAGCAACCCGAACACTGAAGCTTTCTTT. Translated: CASSNPNTEAFF.

The V and J genes are TRBV7-8 and TRBJ2-2; D remains unclear. Germline CDR1 reads SGHVS; CDR2 reads FQNEAQ. V lost 5 bases and J 2 bases, leaving 9 bases between the germline ends. The CDR3 covers 14 residues. The CDR3 spells CASSKGVNTGELFF. The CDR3 bases are TGTGCCAGCAGCAAAGGAGTAAACACCGGGGAGCTGTTTTTT.

The V call is TRBV7-9, the J call TRBJ2-7; 7 bases fit TRBD1. Germline V gene lookup returns CDR1 SEHNR and CDR2 FQNEAQ (reference sequence). J lost 4 bases, V lost 5 bases, and 8 bases had no gene match. The CDR3 sequence is 14 residues long. This CDR3 is CASSQGERLYEQYF. As DNA, the CDR3 is TGTGCCAGCAGCCAGGGGGAACGGCTATACGAGCAGTACTTC. Looking up the rest from reference TRBV7-9 and TRBJ2-7 gives the full variable domain: DTGVSQNPRHKITKRGQNVTFRCDPISEHNRLYWYRQTLGQGPEFLTYFQNEAQLEKSRLLSDRFSAERPKGSFSTLEIQRTEQGDSAMYLCASSQGERLYEQYFGPGTRLTVT.

The chain links TRBV5-1 to TRBJ2-7, with D possibly matching TRBD2 (6 bases). Deletions cut 3 bases from V and 5 bases from J, with 18 bases between. The CDR3 totals 15 residues. Germline V lookup: CDR1 SGHRS, CDR2 YFSETQ. In nucleotides, the CDR3 is TGCGCCAGCAGCTGGGGGTTCGGGCGGGGCCACGAGCAGTACTTC. The encoded protein is CASSWGFGRGHEQYF.

The J gene is TRBJ2-1, the V gene TRBV28, with TRBD2 identical over 7 bases. The CDR3 length is 17 residues. The V gene's germline CDR1 is MDHEN and CDR2 SYDVKM. The ends lost 1 base at V and 0 bases at J; junction bases unmatched: 6. The CDR3 sequence is CASSLLGGSSSYNEQFF. The DNA for the CDR3 is TGTGCCAGCAGTTTATTGGGCGGGAGTAGCTCCTACAATGAGCAGTTCTTC.

V gene TRBV6-6 combines with J gene TRBJ2-7, with D unclear. The germline V gene has CDR1 MNHNY and CDR2 SVGAGI (reference sequence). CDR3 length: 12 amino acids. Trimming left V 8 bases short and J 2 bases short, with 10 bases between. This CDR3 reads CASGVSTYEQYF. The CDR3, as DNA: TGTGCCAGCGGCGTATCCACCTACGAGCAGTACTTC.

The chain employs TRBV2 and TRBJ2-4; perhaps TRBD1 as D (6 bases). Trimming took 2 bases from V and 1 from J, leaving 18 bases between them. The CDR3 consists of 18 residues. CDR1 and CDR2 (germline): SNHLY, FYNNEI. The CDR3 here is CASSEPYNRAAAKNIQYF. The CDR3 region has the DNA TGTGCCAGCAGTGAACCCTACAACAGGGCGGCCGCCAAAAACATTCAGTACTTC.

The rearrangement joins TRBV5-4 to TRBJ1-1; no clear D. Trimming cost V 0 bases and J 4 bases, with 7 bases left between them. CDR1 SGHNT and CDR2 YYREEE come from the germline V gene (reference sequence). This CDR3 has 13 residues. The CDR3 region is CASSLEGSTEAFF. The CDR3 DNA reads TGTGCCAGCAGCTTGGAGGGCAGCACTGAAGCTTTCTTT.

The chain couples TRBV27 to TRBJ2-7, with D perhaps being TRBD1 or TRBD2 (5 bases each). Germline loops: CDR1 MNHEY, CDR2 SMNVEV (reference sequence). V lost 7 bases, J lost 4 bases, and 23 bases lay in between. This CDR3 region has 16 residues. Here the CDR3 reads CASTPEYRDAGYEQYF. Here the CDR3 DNA reads TGTGCCAGCACCCCGGAGTATCGGGACGCGGGTTACGAGCAGTACTTC.

This sequence joins TRBV28 and TRBJ1-1; 7 nucleotides align to TRBD1. V was pared by 5 bases and J by 5 bases, with 5 bases of the junction left unmatched. The CDR3 sequence is 13 residues long. Germline V lookup: CDR1 MDHEN, CDR2 SYDVKM. The CDR3 spells CASSTSGGTEAFF. Here the CDR3 DNA reads TGTGCCAGCAGTACCTCAGGGGGTACTGAAGCTTTCTTT.

The CDR3 spells CASSPGYLSPLHF. In DNA form, the CDR3 reads TGTGCCAGCAGCCCGGGATATCTCTCACCCCTCCACTTT. The chain employs TRBV7-9 and TRBJ1-6; D is uncertain. CDR3 length: 13 amino acids. Trimming took 5 bases from V and 10 from J, leaving 12 bases between them. From germline, CDR1 is SEHNR and CDR2 FQNEAQ (reference sequence).

This chain uses TRBV7-9 with TRBJ2-2; TRBD1 is a possible D gene (6 bases). The CDR3 totals 13 residues. Germline V gene sequence: CDR1 SEHNR, CDR2 FQNEAQ (reference sequence). Between the trimmed V and J ends, which lost 3 bases and 6 bases, there was a span of 8 bases. The CDR3 reads CASSFRTAGELFF. The CDR3, as DNA: TGTGCCAGCAGCTTCCGGACAGCCGGGGAGCTGTTTTTT.

The V and J genes are TRBV9 and TRBJ2-5, with D perhaps matching TRBD2 (5 bases). The CDR3 consists of 15 residues. CDR1 and CDR2 (germline): SGDLS, YYNGEE. Trimming took off 4 bases at V and 1 base at J, with 14 bases between the two ends. The CDR3 DNA reads TGTGCCAGCAGCCTTGGGGAGCGGTCCCAAGAGACCCAGTACTTC. Translation gives CASSLGERSQETQYF.

The chain recombines TRBV27 with TRBJ2-5; D not resolved. The tail of the sequence fits TRBJ2-7 better, so the J call may be wrong. Per the germline V gene, CDR1 is MNHEY and CDR2 is SMNVEV (reference sequence). The CDR3 sequence is 13 residues long. This chain's CDR3 is CASSDGLGYEQYF. In nucleotides, the CDR3 is TGTGCCAGCAGCGACGGGTTAGGCTACGAGCAGTACTTC.

The chain has TRBV5-1 and TRBJ1-2; D gene unclear. The CDR3 is made up of 13 amino acids. Trimming removed 3 bases at V and 6 bases at J, with 12 bases between. The germline V gene has CDR1 SGHRS and CDR2 YFSETQ. The CDR3 DNA reads as TGCGCCAGCAGCTGGGGTTCCGGGGATGGCTACACCTTC. As protein: CASSWGSGDGYTF.

The rearrangement uses TRBV7-9 and TRBJ2-7; 10 bases align to TRBD1. The length of the CDR3 is 15 residues. The V and J ends lost 5 bases and 1 base, in that order; junction bases with no gene match: 5. Germline V CDR1 and CDR2: SEHNR, FQNEAQ (reference sequence). The CDR3: CASSHRDRGSYEQYF. CDR3 nucleotides: TGTGCCAGCAGCCACCGGGACAGGGGATCCTACGAGCAGTACTTC. Drawing the rest from reference TRBV7-9 and TRBJ2-7, the complete variable domain is DTGVSQNPRHKITKRGQNVTFRCDPISEHNRLYWYRQTLGQGPEFLTYFQNEAQLEKSRLLSDRFSAERPKGSFSTLEIQRTEQGDSAMYLCASSHRDRGSYEQYFGPGTRLTVT.

V gene TRBV27 combines with J gene TRBJ1-1; the D is unclear. Trimming stripped 5 bases from V and 3 bases from J, with 16 bases between. Per germline, CDR1 MNHEY and CDR2 SMNVEV (reference sequence). The CDR3 extends over 15 amino acids. CDR3 residues: CASSGIMGLDTEAFF. CDR3 sequence (DNA): TGTGCCAGCAGTGGAATCATGGGTCTGGACACTGAAGCTTTCTTT.

This clone was picked up one time. V and J are TRBV14 and TRBJ1-6; the D gene is possibly TRBD1 (5 bases). Germline CDR1 reads SGHDN; CDR2 reads FVKESK. The CDR3 covers 14 residues. V gave up 6 bases and J gave up 9 bases, with 15 bases separating them. The CDR3 DNA follows: TGTGCCAGCAGTTCCGAGGGGAGCCTTTCACCCCTCCACTTT. Translation: CASSSEGSLSPLHF.

The gene calls are TRBV7-9 and TRBJ2-7, with unresolved D. Trimming stripped 0 bases from V and 4 bases from J, with 13 bases between. This CDR3 spans 15 amino acids. Germline values: CDR1 SEHNR, CDR2 FQNEAQ (reference sequence). CDR3 in DNA: TGTGCCAGCAGCTTAGCGCCCAGTGGGCTTTACGAGCAGTACTTC. The encoded protein is CASSLAPSGLYEQYF.

This clone was recorded a few times. The chain joins TRBV29-1 to TRBJ1-1, with 8 bases fitting TRBD1. There are 13 residues in the CDR3. Per the germline V gene, CDR1 is SQVTM and CDR2 is ANQGSEA. Germline trimming cut 7 bases from V and 4 bases from J; bases unmatched to any gene: 8. In DNA, the CDR3 is TGCAGCGGGGAGACAGGGGAGAGCACTGAAGCTTTCTTT. Protein product: CSGETGESTEAFF. The whole variable domain, filled in from reference TRBV29-1 and TRBJ1-1, reads SAVISQKPSRDICQRGTSLTIQCQVDSQVTMMFWYRQQPGQSLTLIATANQGSEATYESGFVIDKFPISRPNLTFSTLTVSNMSPEDSSIYLCSGETGESTEAFFGQGTRLTVV.

The rearrangement joins TRBV19 to TRBJ2-7; no clear D gene. Germline V lookup: CDR1 LNHDA, CDR2 SQIVND (reference sequence). The V end was cut by 3 bases, the J end by 4 bases, with 10 bases between. The CDR3 runs 13 residues. The CDR3 DNA reads TGTGCCAGTAGTATTGGTCCAGCTTACGAGCAGTACTTC. It translates to CASSIGPAYEQYF.

The chain has TRBV5-1 and TRBJ2-1, with 12 bases lining up with TRBD2. The CDR3 extends over 16 amino acids. The germline V gene encodes CDR1 SGHRS and CDR2 YFSETQ. Losses at the gene ends were 0 bases for V and 2 bases for J; bases not matched to a gene: 0. The CDR3 is CASSLGLAGAYNEQFF. The DNA of the CDR3 is TGCGCCAGCAGCTTGGGACTAGCGGGGGCCTACAATGAGCAGTTCTTC.

The V and J genes are TRBV19 and TRBJ2-1; D is ambiguous. Between the trimmed V and J ends, which lost 3 bases and 4 bases, there was a span of 16 bases. The CDR3 runs 16 residues. Germline V gives CDR1 LNHDA, CDR2 SQIVND (reference sequence). The CDR3 DNA reads TGTGCCAGTAGTATCCCCGCCGTGACGATGTACAATGAGCAGTTCTTC. It translates to CASSIPAVTMYNEQFF. The whole variable domain, filled in from reference TRBV19 and TRBJ2-1, reads DGGITQSPKYLFRKEGQNVTLSCEQNLNHDAMYWYRQDPGQGLRLIYYSQIVNDFQKGDIAEGYSVSREKKESFPLTVTSAQKNPTAFYLCASSIPAVTMYNEQFFGPGTRLTVL.